The source of this TCR beta chain is a study of neurological immune-mediated disorders. CDR3 length: 15 residues. V lost 6 bases, J lost 1 base, and 0 bases stayed unmatched. MiXCR, applied by TCRdb to the 5' RACE reads, yields one record per CDR3 protein. Of 70,000 to 95,000 distinct CDR3 sequences listed, roughly an eighth are singletons. The study built unsorted libraries from 2 million PBMCs kept at -80 C. This clonotype was observed at least ten times. The clonotype originates from a woman in her fifties or sixties in good health. Sequencing used PBMCs. V is TRBV12-3 or TRBV12-4 and J is TRBJ2-3; 14 bases are shared with TRBD2. The CDR3 bases are TGTGCCAGCAGGGGACTAGCGGGGGGCACAGATACGCAGTATTTT. Protein: CASRGLAGGTDTQYF.